This entry lists 27 T cell receptor beta chains sequenced from one sample in a study of blood T cell repertoires in COVID-19. Assay: immunoSEQ multiplex PCR; the TCRdb copy retains only in-frame clones and omits some. Of more than 70,000 clones listed, 85% to 90% are singletons. Sequencing input: peripheral blood. Source of these receptors: a woman aged 80 or over in a cohort sampled during active or convalescent COVID-19.

This clone was counted a single time. This may be a read error, as it is one base from a much larger clone. The genes are TRBV19 and TRBJ1-1; D is possibly TRBD1 (5 bases). CDR1 and CDR2 (germline): LNHDA, SQIVND (reference sequence). The CDR3 is made up of 14 amino acids. The V gene lost 1 base and the J gene lost 1 base, with 7 bases spanning the gap. CDR3 amino acids: CASSIGQWNTEAFF. CDR3 coding DNA: TGTGCCAGTAGTATAGGACAGTGGAACACTGAAGCTTTCTTT.

This sequence joins TRBV28 and TRBJ2-1; the D is unclear. From germline, CDR1 is MDHEN and CDR2 SYDVKM. The CDR3 loop spans 14 amino acids. Trimming took 3 bases from V and 4 from J, leaving 10 bases between them. CDR3 sequence (DNA): TGTGCCAGCAGTTTGTCCGGGTGGTACAATGAGCAGTTCTTC. Its translation: CASSLSGWYNEQFF.

The chain links TRBV27 to TRBJ2-5, with 8 nucleotides matching TRBD1. The V gene's germline CDR1 is MNHEY and CDR2 SMNVEV (reference sequence). The length of the CDR3 is 15 residues. V gave up 5 bases and J gave up 2 bases; unmatched junction bases: 7. The DNA for the CDR3 is TGTGCCAGCAGTCCTACGACAGGGGTACAAGAGACCCAGTACTTC. As protein: CASSPTTGVQETQYF.

This chain uses TRBV4-1 with TRBJ1-1, with D perhaps matching TRBD1 (6 bases). CDR1 is MGHRA, CDR2 YSYEKL, per germline. Trimming took 2 bases from V and 1 from J, leaving 14 bases between them. The CDR3 sequence is 16 residues long. The CDR3 region is CASSQTSGGQNTEAFF. CDR3 sequence (DNA): TGCGCCAGCAGCCAAACGTCGGGGGGGCAGAACACTGAAGCTTTCTTT.

This chain uses TRBV5-5 with TRBJ1-1; D unclear. CDR1 SGHKS and CDR2 YYEKEE come from the germline V gene (reference sequence). This CDR3 has 16 amino acids. Trimming removed 4 bases from V and 0 bases from J, with 16 bases in between. CDR3 loop: CASSVLAGEVNTEAFF. CDR3 sequence (DNA): TGTGCCAGCAGCGTTTTGGCGGGTGAAGTGAACACTGAAGCTTTCTTT.

The gene calls are TRBV21-1 and TRBJ2-7; TRBD2 was called by the table and not checked on the DNA. TRBV21-1 counts as a pseudogene. The CDR3 sequence is 14 residues long. CDR3 coding DNA: TGTGCCAGCGGTAGCGGGGGGGGTACCTACGAGCAGTACGTC. Residues: CASGSGGGTYEQYV.

J is TRBJ1-3 and V is TRBV15; no firm D call. The CDR3 spans 13 residues. Germline CDR1 reads LNHNV; CDR2 reads YYDKDF (reference sequence). V lost 0 bases, J lost 8 bases, and 8 bases lay in between. CDR3 sequence reads: CATSRERGDTIYF. The CDR3 bases are TGTGCCACCAGCAGAGAAAGAGGAGACACCATATATTTT. The complete variable domain, with remaining parts taken from reference TRBV15 and TRBJ1-3, reads DAMVIQNPRYQVTQFGKPVTLSCSQTLNHNVMYWYQQKSSQAPKLLFHYYDKDFNNEADTPDNFQSRRPNTSFCFLDIRSPGLGDTAMYLCATSRERGDTIYFGEGSWLTVV.

CDR3 region: CASSWRETSTDTQYF. The DNA of the CDR3 is TGTGCCAGCAGTTGGCGGGAGACTAGCACAGATACGCAGTATTTT. This chain connects TRBV6-5 to TRBJ2-3; 7 nucleotides line up with TRBD2. CDR3 length equals 15 residues. In germline, CDR1 is MNHEY, CDR2 SVGAGI. V was clipped by 4 bases and J by 0 bases; unmatched bases: 4.

The chain joins TRBV29-1 to TRBJ2-3, with D maybe TRBD2 (6 bases). This CDR3 is built from 15 residues. From germline, CDR1 is SQVTM and CDR2 ANQGSEA. Trimming pared 6 bases from V and 2 bases from J, leaving 18 bases between. CDR3 nucleotide sequence: TGCAGCGTCGCGGGACTCAGCGCCCCCACAGATACGCAGTATTTT. It yields the protein CSVAGLSAPTDTQYF.

The chain couples TRBV3-1 (or the pseudogene TRBV3-2) to TRBJ2-7, with TRBD2 identical over 13 bases. J gave up 1 base and V 3 bases, and 15 bases lay outside the gene matches. CDR1 LGHDT and CDR2 YNNKEL come from the germline V gene (reference sequence). This CDR3 is 20 amino acids long. For the CDR3, the DNA is TGTGCCAGCAGCCAGGGGGGACTAGCGGGATATCCAGGTTGGTCCTACGAGCAGTACTTC. It codes for CASSQGGLAGYPGWSYEQYF.

The chain employs TRBV5-1 and TRBJ2-5; possible D gene TRBD2, 5 bases. The germline V gene has CDR1 SGHRS and CDR2 YFSETQ. The CDR3 runs 15 residues. Deletions cut 2 bases from V and 4 bases from J, with 15 bases between. CDR3 in amino acids: CASSLGNSRGETQYF. The CDR3 nucleotides are TGCGCCAGCAGCTTAGGGAACAGTCGGGGAGAGACCCAGTACTTC. Supplemented by reference TRBV5-1 and TRBJ2-5, the full variable domain reads KAGVTQTPRYLIKTRGQQVTLSCSPISGHRSVSWYQQTPGQGLQFLFEYFSETQRNKGNFPGRFSGRQFSNSRSEMNVSTLELGDSALYLCASSLGNSRGETQYFGPGTRLLVL.

The rearrangement links TRBV7-8 to TRBJ2-1; unclear D gene. V was trimmed by 2 bases and J by 2 bases, leaving 16 bases between them. CDR3 length equals 17 residues. Germline assignment: CDR1 SGHVS and CDR2 FQNEAQ. The CDR3 loop reads CASSLSPSTPTYNEQFF. CDR3 bases: TGTGCCAGCAGCTTATCCCCGTCGACTCCGACCTACAATGAGCAGTTCTTC.

The V gene is TRBV30, the J gene TRBJ2-3; 10 bases are shared with TRBD1. Unmatched junction bases numbered 2, after V lost 2 bases and J lost 3 bases. CDR3 length: 14 residues. Per germline, CDR1 GTSNPN and CDR2 SVGIG (reference sequence). The CDR3 DNA reads as TGTGCCTGGAGTCGGGGACAGGGGACAGATACGCAGTATTTT. The encoded protein is CAWSRGQGTDTQYF.

The chain carries TRBV6-6 and TRBJ2-2; no firm D call. The CDR3 is made up of 11 amino acids. The ends were cut back, 8 bases at V and 6 bases at J, with 7 bases in the middle. CDR1 is MNHNY and CDR2 is SVGAGI in the germline V gene (reference sequence). The CDR3 is CASRVAGELFF. The CDR3 DNA sequence: TGTGCCAGCCGGGTGGCCGGGGAGCTGTTTTTT.

V gene TRBV29-1 combines with J gene TRBJ2-3, with TRBD1 matching 8 bases. Germline values: CDR1 SQVTM, CDR2 ANQGSEA. V lost 3 bases and J lost 3; bases outside the gene matches: 5. CDR3 length: 14 residues. CDR3 sequence: CSVDRDRPTDTQYF. For the CDR3, the DNA is TGCAGCGTTGATAGGGACAGGCCAACAGATACGCAGTATTTT.

The chain carries TRBV18 and TRBJ1-3; no definite D call. The CDR3 length is 16 residues. CDR1 KGHSH and CDR2 LQKENI come from the germline V gene. Trimming removed 1 base at V and 4 bases at J, with 14 bases between. In DNA form, the CDR3 reads TGTGCCAGCTCACCACAACGAGGAGATTTAGGAAACACCATATATTTT. Its translation: CASSPQRGDLGNTIYF.

As DNA, the CDR3 is TGTGCCAGCACCTGGGACAGAGGCTATGGCTACACCTTC. Amino acid sequence: CASTWDRGYGYTF. This chain uses TRBV2 with TRBJ1-2; 7 positions agree with TRBD1. The CDR3 has 13 amino acids. Germline V CDR1 and CDR2: SNHLY, FYNNEI. After removal of 7 bases from V and 4 bases from J, the junction contained 6 bases not matched to a gene.

The genes are TRBV27 and TRBJ2-1; a possible D gene is TRBD2 (6 bases). V gave up 4 bases and J gave up 1 base, with 14 bases separating them. The CDR3 length is 16 residues. Per germline, CDR1 MNHEY and CDR2 SMNVEV (reference sequence). CDR3 bases: TGTGCCAGCAGTTCCGCCCCAGCGGGTTCCTACAATGAGCAGTTCTTC. Translation gives CASSSAPAGSYNEQFF.

The chain uses TRBV28 and TRBJ1-2, with D hard to call. The CDR3 is 14 residues long. The V gene lost 4 bases and the J gene lost 2 bases, with 11 bases spanning the gap. Germline lookup yields CDR1 MDHEN and CDR2 SYDVKM. CDR3 region: CASSSPTENYGYTF. The CDR3, as DNA: TGTGCCAGCAGTTCACCGACGGAGAACTATGGCTACACCTTC.

The CDR3 spells CASGGENTEAFF. The DNA for the CDR3 is TGTGCCAGCGGAGGGGAGAACACTGAAGCTTTCTTT. The genes are TRBV11-1 and TRBJ1-1; TRBD1 might be the D (5 bases). From germline, CDR1 is SGHAT and CDR2 FQDESV (reference sequence). V was trimmed by 8 bases and J by 1 base, leaving 8 bases between them. The CDR3 covers 12 residues.

This rearrangement joins TRBV2 to TRBJ2-7; the match to TRBD2 covers 10 bases. This CDR3 spans 15 amino acids. Germline V gene sequence: CDR1 SNHLY, CDR2 FYNNEI. The V segment lost 6 bases and the J segment 9 bases; nucleotides outside the gene matches: 14. The CDR3 here is CASSASVGSGRWQYF. CDR3 nucleotides: TGTGCCAGCAGCGCGTCGGTTGGTAGCGGGAGGTGGCAGTACTTC.

The genes are TRBV3-1 (or the pseudogene TRBV3-2) and TRBJ2-3; 8 bases align to TRBD2. CDR1 LGHDT and CDR2 YNNKEL come from the germline V gene (reference sequence). CDR3 length equals 17 residues. V lost 2 bases and J lost 1; bases outside the gene matches: 8. The CDR3 nucleotides are TGTGCCAGCAGCCAATTCGGGGCGGGAGGTCGCACAGATACGCAGTATTTT. The encoded protein is CASSQFGAGGRTDTQYF.

This chain joins TRBV6-1 and TRBJ1-6; possible D gene TRBD1, 5 bases. Trimming took off 4 bases at V and 6 bases at J, with 19 bases between the two ends. Looked up from germline, CDR1 is MNHNS and CDR2 is SASEGT. The CDR3 extends over 17 amino acids. For the CDR3, the DNA is TGTGCCAGCAGTGGCTCCGGGGCTGCGGGAAGTAATTCACCCCTCCACTTT. Amino acid sequence: CASSGSGAAGSNSPLHF.

The V call is TRBV7-9, the J call TRBJ1-4; D perhaps matches TRBD1 (5 bases). There are 17 residues in the CDR3. Trimming removed 4 bases from V and 5 bases from J, with 20 bases in between. Germline CDR1 and CDR2: SEHNR and FQNEAQ (reference sequence). CDR3 bases: TGTGCCAGCAGCTCCCTCGGGGGACTCCTGGGGAATGAAAAACTGTTTTTT. This codes for CASSSLGGLLGNEKLFF.

The V call is TRBV5-1, the J call TRBJ2-7; 13 bases align to TRBD2. Germline lookup yields CDR1 SGHRS and CDR2 YFSETQ. Trimming removed 4 bases from V and 7 bases from J; junction bases left unmatched: 11. This CDR3 is built from 16 residues. CDR3 bases: TGCGCCAGCAGCCCACCGGGACTAGCGGGAAACGGGGAGCAGTACTTC. This sequence encodes CASSPPGLAGNGEQYF. The variable domain in full, completed from reference TRBV5-1 and TRBJ2-7, reads KAGVTQTPRYLIKTRGQQVTLSCSPISGHRSVSWYQQTPGQGLQFLFEYFSETQRNKGNFPGRFSGRQFSNSRSEMNVSTLELGDSALYLCASSPPGLAGNGEQYFGPGTRLTVT.

J is TRBJ2-3 and V is TRBV5-6, with TRBD2 matching 7 bases. V gave up 2 bases and J gave up 0 bases; unmatched junction bases: 9. The germline CDR1 and CDR2 sequences are SGHDT and YYEEEE. This CDR3 is 17 amino acids long. The CDR3 spells CASSFWGRAVSTDTQYF. CDR3 coding DNA: TGTGCCAGCAGCTTTTGGGGGAGGGCAGTTAGCACAGATACGCAGTATTTT. The whole variable domain, filled in from reference TRBV5-6 and TRBJ2-3, reads DAGVTQSPTHLIKTRGQQVTLRCSPKSGHDTVSWYQQALGQGPQFIFQYYEEEERQRGNFPDRFSGHQFPNYSSELNVNALLLGDSALYLCASSFWGRAVSTDTQYFGPGTRLTVL.

The chain couples TRBV6-5 to TRBJ2-3; no reliable D call. The CDR3 length is 13 residues. Trimming cost V 0 bases and J 12 bases, with 13 bases left between them. Germline V gene lookup returns CDR1 MNHEY and CDR2 SVGAGI. CDR3 region: CASSYSAVSRQYF. CDR3 sequence (DNA): TGTGCCAGCAGTTACTCGGCGGTCTCGCGTCAGTATTTT.